This is a list of T cell receptor beta chains from one sample in a study of shared clonotypes between healthy human individuals. The protocol was immunoSEQ multiplex PCR, while the TCRdb copy is restricted to in-frame clones and leaves out a portion. The sample contains roughly 2,000,000 clones, about 95% of which appear only once. The specimen sequenced was naive CD8+ T cells sorted from blood. The receptors stem from a man aged 18 to 30 in good health. Both conserved end residues are part of each CDR3. The D gene is left open where the match is weak. A row's size may be missing; if present it is once, few, many or a size class.

NA NA 13 TRBJ2-7 TRBV5-5 TGTGCCAGCAGCAGTACACTCACCTACGAGCAGTACTTC CASSSTLTYEQYF
NA once 15 TRBJ2-1 TRBV5-1 TGCGCCAGCAGCTTGAACCGGGACTCCTACAATGAGCAGTTCTTC CASSLNRDSYNEQFF
NA NA 14 TRBJ2-7 TRBV4-1 TGCGCCAGCAGCCAAATCGGGGATTCCTACGAGCAGTACTTC CASSQIGDSYEQYF
NA NA 15 TRBJ1-1 TRBV4-1 TGCGCCAGCAGCCAAGAGGGGCTTCTCGGCACTGAAGCTTTCTTT CASSQEGLLGTEAFF
TRBD1 NA 15 TRBJ1-1 TRBV9 TGTGCCAGCAGCCCCAGGACAGGCACAGGGACTGAAGCTTTCTTT CASSPRTGTGTEAFF
TRBD1 NA 16 TRBJ1-6 TRBV27 TGTGCCAGCAGTTTTCTCGGACAGGGACTCAATTCACCCCTCCACTTT CASSFLGQGLNSPLHF
TRBD2 NA 18 TRBJ2-7 TRBV5-6 TGTGCCAGCAGCTTGGGGACTAGCGGAGAGGGCACTTGGAGGGAGCAGTACTTC CASSLGTSGEGTWREQYF
TRBD1 NA 13 TRBJ2-7 TRBV29-1 TGCAGCGTTGAGACAGGGAGCACCTACGAGCAGTACTTC CSVETGSTYEQYF
NA NA 13 TRBJ1-2 TRBV18 TGTGCCAGCTCACCACCACAGGGTGCTGGCTACACCTTC CASSPPQGAGYTF
NA NA 13 TRBJ1-1 TRBV30 TGTGCCTGGAGTGCGGGGGATTCCACTGAAGCTTTCTTT CAWSAGDSTEAFF
NA NA 12 TRBJ1-5 TRBV6-1 TGTGCCAGCAGTGAAGCCCCACAGCCCCAGCATTTT CASSEAPQPQHF
TRBD2 NA 13 TRBJ2-1 TRBV5-4 TGTGCCTTTTCTAGCGGCCTGGGGGATGAGCAGTTCTTC CAFSSGLGDEQFF
NA few 14 TRBJ1-5 TRBV13 TGTGCCAGCAGCTTAGGCGATAGCAATCAGCCCCAGCATTTT CASSLGDSNQPQHF
NA NA 14 TRBJ1-3 TRBV5-6 TGTGCCAGCAGCTTGGCGGGGGATGGAAACACCATATATTTT CASSLAGDGNTIYF
NA NA 14 TRBJ1-3 TRBV6-1 TGTGCCAGCAGGGGGCGCGGCTCTGGAAACACCATATATTTT CASRGRGSGNTIYF
NA NA 15 TRBJ1-3 TRBV9 TGTGCCAGCAGCGTAGGTGTAGACTTTGGAAACACCATATATTTT CASSVGVDFGNTIYF
NA once 13 TRBJ2-7 TRBV27 TGTGCCAGCAGTTTACTGGACCGCTACGAGCAGTACTTC CASSLLDRYEQYF
NA NA 13 TRBJ1-1 TRBV7-2 TGTGCCAGCAGCTTCGGGGGGCTCACTGAAGCTTTCTTT CASSFGGLTEAFF
NA few 14 TRBJ2-3 TRBV7-6 TGTGCCAGCAGCTTAGCGGGAAGCACAGATACGCAGTATTTT CASSLAGSTDTQYF
NA NA 16 TRBJ2-2 TRBV27 TGTGCCAGCAGTTTTCTTACCCCGACGAACACCGGGGAGCTGTTTTTT CASSFLTPTNTGELFF
NA NA 12 TRBJ2-7 TRBV5-6 TGTGCCAGCAGTCACTGGGGTAACGAGCAGTACTTC CASSHWGNEQYF
NA NA 14 TRBJ1-1 TRBV9 TGTGCCAGCAGCGCGGGGTCAGGGAACACTGAAGCTTTCTTT CASSAGSGNTEAFF
TRBD2 NA 16 TRBJ2-7 TRBV18 TGTGCCAGCTCACCCGGACTAGGGGAATCTGTATCAGAGCAGTACTTC CASSPGLGESVSEQYF
NA NA 15 TRBJ1-1 TRBV7-9 TGTGCCAGCAGCTTAGGTAATGGGGTGAACACTGAAGCTTTCTTT CASSLGNGVNTEAFF
NA NA 15 TRBJ2-4 TRBV11-2 TGTGCCAGCGGCCATGGCAGGGACTTCAAAAACATTCAGTACTTC CASGHGRDFKNIQYF
NA NA 17 TRBJ2-1 TRBV7-3 TGTGCCAGCAGCCTTCAGTTCGTGGGAAGCTCCTACAATGAGCAGTTCTTC CASSLQFVGSSYNEQFF